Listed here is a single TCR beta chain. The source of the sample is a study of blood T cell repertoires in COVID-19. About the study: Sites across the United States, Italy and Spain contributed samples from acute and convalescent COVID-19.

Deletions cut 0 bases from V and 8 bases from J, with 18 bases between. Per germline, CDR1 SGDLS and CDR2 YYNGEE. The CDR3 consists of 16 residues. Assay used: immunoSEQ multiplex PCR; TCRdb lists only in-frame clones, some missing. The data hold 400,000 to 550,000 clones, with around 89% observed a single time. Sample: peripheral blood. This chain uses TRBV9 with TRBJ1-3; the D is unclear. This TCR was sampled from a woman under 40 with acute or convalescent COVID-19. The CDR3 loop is CASSVGGQPAGDTIYF. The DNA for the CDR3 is TGTGCCAGCAGCGTAGGAGGTCAACCCGCCGGGGACACCATATATTTT.